The rows below give T cell receptor beta chains drawn from one sample of a study of T cell responses to AZD1222 COVID-19 vaccine. Profiled with immunoSEQ multiplex PCR; TCRdb holds only in-frame clones, not every one. The data show 110,000 to 150,000 clones, approximately 90% seen once. Sequenced material: peripheral blood, taken on day 0 of AZD1222 vaccination. These receptors all stem from an adult in good health. CDR3s leave out the opening cysteine and the closing phenylalanine or tryptophan.

V gene	J gene	CDR3 protein
TRBV6-5	TRBJ1-3	ASTSSISGNTIY
TRBV6-5	TRBJ1-5	ASKSAANQPQH
TRBV3-1/TRBV3-2	TRBJ2-1	ASSQGATGYNNEQF
TRBV30	TRBJ1-2	AWSDLRAISYRGYT
TRBV4-2	TRBJ2-1	ASSHTTGSRDEQF
TRBV19	TRBJ1-1	ASSTPDRARRDTEAF
TRBV12-3/TRBV12-4	TRBJ1-4	ASSLRGEKLF
TRBV5-1	TRBJ2-7	ASSLFRSTGNYEQY
TRBV18	TRBJ1-1	ASSPNGNTEAF
TRBV2	TRBJ1-2	ASSVGGEYGYT
TRBV2	TRBJ2-7	ASSERTGSYEQY
TRBV28	TRBJ1-2	ASSSLNYGYT
TRBV3-1/TRBV3-2	TRBJ2-1	ASSQGLAGILYNEQF
TRBV5-1	TRBJ1-5	ASSPVAGGINQPQH
TRBV5-1	TRBJ2-1	ASSGPLAGPYNEQF
TRBV15	TRBJ1-5	ATSGSGSNQPQH
TRBV21-1	TRBJ1-5	ASSTRQGNQPQH
TRBV6-2/TRBV6-3	TRBJ2-7	ASSSPRGNPHEQY
TRBV14	TRBJ1-1	ASSHLNTEAF
TRBV9	TRBJ1-3	ASRGSGNTIY
TRBV7-9	TRBJ2-7	ASSLDQLSYEQY
TRBV7-9	TRBJ2-1	ASSPPWTSGTPLDNEQF
TRBV4-2	TRBJ1-6	ASSQEGSNSPLH
TRBV9	TRBJ2-3	ASSDRQLGADTQY
TRBV6-2/TRBV6-3	TRBJ1-2	ASSYGRSYGYT
TRBV28	TRBJ1-2	AAGIWSTYGYT
TRBV28	TRBJ2-6	ASTQTSHSGGTGANVLT
TRBV19	TRBJ1-4	ATRTGHEKLF
TRBV28	TRBJ2-1	ASKEVTSGKGTYNEQF
TRBV27	TRBJ1-5	ASSLRYGTGSLSNQPQH
TRBV11-3	TRBJ2-7	ASSLRGLGYEQY
TRBV9	TRBJ2-3	ASSANTDTQY
TRBV3-1/TRBV3-2	TRBJ1-3	ASSQAGGGASGNTIY
TRBV7-3	TRBJ1-6	ASSLLTPQHPSSYNSPLH
TRBV2	TRBJ1-6	ASSEGGDNNSPLH
TRBV6-2/TRBV6-3	TRBJ2-7	ASSYRQGSVYEQY
TRBV7-6	TRBJ2-1	ASSSPRPGTGDRGAYNEQF
TRBV24-1	TRBJ1-5	ATSDSRTGVGSNQPQH
TRBV5-1	TRBJ2-7	ASSLGRMEGDNEQY
TRBV7-3	TRBJ2-4	ASSLLAGDIQY
TRBV30	TRBJ2-2	ASRRGQGITGELF
TRBV12-3/TRBV12-4	TRBJ2-7	ASSFRDRDEQY
TRBV6-2/TRBV6-3	TRBJ2-7	ASSYSIAGGYEQY
TRBV5-6	TRBJ2-7	ASRIRTDSYEQY
TRBV5-4	TRBJ2-1	ASSLEKVTDEQF
TRBV30	TRBJ2-5	AWSGKNRGSETQY
TRBV7-8	TRBJ2-5	ASRSSDRGQTQY
TRBV30	TRBJ1-4	ARDGGREKLF
TRBV24-1	TRBJ1-2	ATMGGRDYGYT
TRBV28	TRBJ1-2	ATQTDGYT
TRBV6-5	TRBJ2-7	ASSSGTVYEQY
TRBV27	TRBJ1-2	ASSLTPRGDYGYT
TRBV6-5	TRBJ2-7	ASSSPGRDYEQY
TRBV6-5	TRBJ2-1	ASINYRTSPNEQF
TRBV19	TRBJ1-1	ASQDREMNTEAF
TRBV6-2/TRBV6-3	TRBJ2-7	ASSPQAGRVIYEQY
TRBV6-1	TRBJ2-7	ASTTGPTAGQY